The present TCR beta chain was sequenced within a study of blood T cell repertoires in COVID-19 (dated by TCRdb to the early 2020s). With respect to the entire study: Samples covering the acute and convalescent phases of COVID-19 were provided by collaborators in the United States, Italy and Spain. The material from the prospective study consisted of cDNA or gDNA derived from T cells, B-cell-depleted T cells, or PBMCs. Deeply sampled blood TCRbeta repertoires from subjects exposed to, actively infected with, or recovered from COVID-19 were included in the dataset. The repertoires were made available in a free public database intended to serve as a resource for research on the immune response to SARS-CoV-2. The samples were drawn from two sources: the first 160 participants of the ongoing ImmuneRACE study, and fewer than 1,500 subjects contributed by 6 global collaborators. Sample metadata almost always included a de-identified subject ID, COVID-19 status, age in years and sex. Where HLA class I and class II types were available, the types were taken from metadata supplied by the sample provider, not from assay-based typing. Broader findings and caveats from the paper: Clinical and demographic metadata were provided uncurated, with the amount varying by source and participant.

Worth noting for this clone: Its target antigen remains unknown. Base qualities are missing; no much larger clone stands one base away.

The CDR3 holds 16 amino acids from the cysteine to the phenylalanine. Solely the CDR3 DNA is kept, with 48 bases framed from the first base. From the germline V gene, CDR1 is MDHEN and CDR2 is SYDVKM. Trimming removed 6 bases from V and 1 base from J; the gene matches leave 8 bases unexplained. The collaborating institutions used their own protocols to collect whole blood in K2EDTA tubes. For TCRbeta analysis, collaborator samples were shipped as frozen whole blood, as isolated PBMCs, or as DNA extracted from either sample type. TCRbeta CDR3 regions were amplified from genomic DNA by means of the immunoSEQ Assay, a bias-controlled multiplex PCR. The authors' pipeline ran thus. Within the assay, amplification of reference gene primers was used to estimate how many nucleated cells each sample contained. To quantify the absolute abundance of each unique TCRbeta CDR3 rearrangement, sequence reads were collapsed and filtered. Productive Simpson clonality was computed per sample as the square root of Simpson's diversity index over productive rearrangements. Not all clones reach the TCRdb copy of this immuneACCESS table, which keeps in-frame sequences only. Checked studies attribute under half of the gap to unresolved V genes and leave the rest unexplained. V and J calls and clone size are given by that table; D and trimming were obtained from the DNA. Present in this sample are roughly 260,000 clones, more than 75% of which were seen just once. The biggest ten clones account for 2% to 3% of the sample.

This clonotype was obtained from a woman aged 45-59 years with acute or convalescent COVID-19. Sample: peripheral blood. The V and J segments used are TRBV28 and TRBJ1-2; 10 bases in between match TRBD1. The CDR3 loop reads CASSDLWDRGNYGYTF. The DNA reads as follows: TGTGCCAGCAGCGATCTTTGGGACAGGGGTAACTATGGCTACACCTTC.